This T cell receptor beta chain appears in the sequencing data of a study of T cells in Graves' hyperthyroidism and ophthalmopathy. Study-level information: Before any treatment, at initial diagnosis, peripheral blood was collected.

This clonotype was counted at least ten times. The target antigen is unknown. Researchers took RNA transcripts and amplified the TCR beta CDR3 regions from them. Primed by the HTBI set, a first-round RT-PCR was run on the TCR CDR3. Each CDR3 protein is one row after TCRdb ran MiXCR on the multiplex PCR reads. The data hold hundreds of thousands of distinct CDR3 sequences, with 14% observed a single time. Broader study findings: Most thyroid-expanded clonotypes above 0.001 were also found in blood.

Researchers defined stable Graves' hyperthyroidism as no ophthalmopathy progression within 18 months. Investigators excluded patients with uncontrolled infection, other autoimmune disease, pregnancy or lactation. The sequence derives from a woman aged 18-35 years with Graves' hyperthyroidism. Sequencing was carried out using blood.

The CDR3 bases are TGTGCCAGCAGCGTAGGTGTATTGGCTAGCGGGCGCGACGAGCAGTACTTC. It specifies CASSVGVLASGRDEQYF. The rearrangement joins TRBV9 to TRBJ2-7; 8 bases agree with TRBD2. From germline, CDR1 is SGDLS and CDR2 YYNGEE. This CDR3 is 17 amino acids long. V shed 0 bases, J shed 5 bases, and the junction held 13 bases outside the gene matches. The whole variable domain, filled in from reference TRBV9 and TRBJ2-7, reads DSGVTQTPKHLITATGQRVTLRCSPRSGDLSVYWYQQSLDQGLQFLIQYYNGEERAKGNILERFSAQQFPDLHSELNLSSLELGDSALYFCASSVGVLASGRDEQYFGPGTRLTVT.